This TCR beta chain originates from a study of response to subunit inactivated influenza vaccine. Regarding the study as a whole: The authors suggested that every seasonal influenza vaccination recruits few new T cells.

TCRdb fed the RT-PCR reads into MiXCR, producing one record per CDR3 protein. This table has 550,000 to 800,000 distinct CDR3 sequences, 15% to 18% appearing once. With regard to this clonotype: Its target is not known.

Trimming removed 1 base from V and 4 bases from J; junction bases left unmatched: 6. The germline CDR1 and CDR2 sequences are KGHDR and SFDVKD. The CDR3 is 16 residues long. Sequences were derived from PBMCs from blood, sampled roughly 12 days after vaccination. The rearrangement links TRBV24-1 to TRBJ2-3, with 8 bases that match TRBD1. This receptor was identified in a man between 45 and 60 years old who received an inactivated influenza vaccine. CDR3 in amino acids: CATSDFRQGIADTQYF. CDR3 DNA sequence: TGTGCCACCAGTGATTTTAGACAGGGGATCGCAGATACGCAGTATTTT.